A selection of T cell receptor beta chains follows, all from one sample in a study of T cell changes during pregnancy in multiple sclerosis. Sequenced by immunoSEQ multiplex PCR; TCRdb stores in-frame clones only, minus some. This repertoire shows about 30,000 clones, roughly 87% found once; its top ten account for about 6.9%. Material: CD8+ T cells from peripheral blood mononuclear cells, obtained in the second trimester of pregnancy. The origin of the receptors is a female donor with multiple sclerosis, enrolled in a pregnancy study. Both conserved end residues are part of each CDR3. A D gene is named only where the DNA matches it firmly. Size tells how often a clone was seen (once, few, many) or the class of an expanded clone, and some rows leave it out.

abundance: medium-sized; v_gene: TRBV7-3; d_gene: TRBD2; len: 15; j_gene: TRBJ2-1; CDR3nt: TGTGCCAGCAGCAACATAGCGGGAGGTTTGGGTGAGCAGTTCTTC; CDR3aa: CASSNIAGGLGEQFF
abundance: .; v_gene: TRBV7-8; d_gene: TRBD1; len: 19; j_gene: TRBJ1-5; CDR3nt: TGTGCCAGCAGCTTCGACCCGGGACAGGAGACTCATAGCAATCAGCCCCAGCATTTT; CDR3aa: CASSFDPGQETHSNQPQHF
abundance: once; v_gene: TRBV30; d_gene: .; len: 11; j_gene: TRBJ1-2; CDR3nt: TGTGCCTTCACTTCGGGCTATGGCTACACCTTC; CDR3aa: CAFTSGYGYTF
abundance: .; v_gene: TRBV6-4; d_gene: .; len: 13; j_gene: TRBJ2-1; CDR3nt: TGTGCCAGCAGTGCGGGGAGCGTGGATGAGCAGTTCTTC; CDR3aa: CASSAGSVDEQFF
abundance: .; v_gene: TRBV30; d_gene: TRBD2; len: 15; j_gene: TRBJ2-7; CDR3nt: TGTGCCTGGAGTGTAAGCGGGAGGGCCCTGCACGAGCAGTACTTC; CDR3aa: CAWSVSGRALHEQYF
abundance: few; v_gene: TRBV6-5; d_gene: .; len: 15; j_gene: TRBJ2-5; CDR3nt: TGTGCCAGCATGAGGGCGGGGTCATCCCAAGAGACCCAGTACTTC; CDR3aa: CASMRAGSSQETQYF
abundance: .; v_gene: TRBV4-1; d_gene: TRBD1; len: 15; j_gene: TRBJ2-7; CDR3nt: TGCGCCAGCAGCCATACTTGGCCGGGACAGTACGAGCAGTACTTC; CDR3aa: CASSHTWPGQYEQYF
abundance: .; v_gene: TRBV7-8; d_gene: TRBD1; len: 14; j_gene: TRBJ1-1; CDR3nt: TGTGCCAGCAGCTCAGGGGACAGCCACACTGAAGCTTTCTTT; CDR3aa: CASSSGDSHTEAFF
abundance: .; v_gene: TRBV7-8; d_gene: TRBD1; len: 16; j_gene: TRBJ1-1; CDR3nt: TGTGCCAGCAGCCTCGTACAGGGGGAAATGAACACTGAAGCTTTCTTT; CDR3aa: CASSLVQGEMNTEAFF
abundance: .; v_gene: TRBV9; d_gene: TRBD2; len: 18; j_gene: TRBJ2-6; CDR3nt: TGTGCCAGCAGCGGGGGACTAGCGGGACTCTCTGGGGCCAACGTCCTGACTTTC; CDR3aa: CASSGGLAGLSGANVLTF
abundance: .; v_gene: TRBV7-9; d_gene: TRBD2; len: 18; j_gene: TRBJ2-3; CDR3nt: TGTGCCAGCAGCTCCACCGAAGTCTTAGCGGGGGCCGTGGATACGCAGTATTTT; CDR3aa: CASSSTEVLAGAVDTQYF
abundance: .; v_gene: TRBV5-1; d_gene: .; len: 17; j_gene: TRBJ2-3; CDR3nt: TGCGCCAGCAGCTTGGGTCCTCAACCGGTAGAGCGAGATACGCAGTATTTT; CDR3aa: CASSLGPQPVERDTQYF
abundance: .; v_gene: TRBV7-8; d_gene: .; len: 16; j_gene: TRBJ2-2; CDR3nt: TGTGCCAGCAGCTTAGTGTGGGCAGGGGTCACCGGGGAGCTGTTTTTT; CDR3aa: CASSLVWAGVTGELFF
abundance: .; v_gene: TRBV7-9; d_gene: TRBD1; len: 15; j_gene: TRBJ2-7; CDR3nt: TGTGCCAGCAGCTTGAATCGGGACAGGGCCTACGAGCAGTACTTC; CDR3aa: CASSLNRDRAYEQYF
abundance: .; v_gene: TRBV11-2; d_gene: TRBD1; len: 13; j_gene: TRBJ1-2; CDR3nt: TGTGCCAGCAGCTTGGACAGGGCTCCCGGCTACACCTTC; CDR3aa: CASSLDRAPGYTF
abundance: .; v_gene: TRBV6-5; d_gene: .; len: 13; j_gene: TRBJ1-2; CDR3nt: TGTGCCAGCAGTTACTCAGGGGACTATGGCTACACCTTC; CDR3aa: CASSYSGDYGYTF
abundance: .; v_gene: TRBV7-9; d_gene: TRBD1; len: 16; j_gene: TRBJ2-7; CDR3nt: TGTGCCAGCAGCGCTAAACCGGGACAGGGCTTCGACGAGCAGTACTTC; CDR3aa: CASSAKPGQGFDEQYF
abundance: .; v_gene: TRBV4-3; d_gene: TRBD1; len: 14; j_gene: TRBJ2-4; CDR3nt: TGCGCCAGCAGCCAAGGGACAGGGGAAAACATTCAGTACTTC; CDR3aa: CASSQGTGENIQYF
abundance: .; v_gene: TRBV7-8; d_gene: TRBD2; len: 18; j_gene: TRBJ2-3; CDR3nt: TGTGCCAGCAGCTTAGAGTTAGCGGGAGGGCCGGGGTGGGATACGCAGTATTTT; CDR3aa: CASSLELAGGPGWDTQYF
abundance: .; v_gene: TRBV6-5; d_gene: TRBD2; len: 15; j_gene: TRBJ2-2; CDR3nt: TGTGCCAGCAGTTACGGCGGGAGCAACACCGGGGAGCTGTTTTTT; CDR3aa: CASSYGGSNTGELFF
abundance: .; v_gene: TRBV4-3; d_gene: TRBD1; len: 15; j_gene: TRBJ1-6; CDR3nt: TGCGCCAGCAGCCAAGGGACAGGGGACAATTCACCCCTCCACTTT; CDR3aa: CASSQGTGDNSPLHF
abundance: .; v_gene: TRBV5-4; d_gene: TRBD1; len: 15; j_gene: TRBJ2-7; CDR3nt: TGTGCCAGCAGCTTCGGAGACAGGGGGGTCAACGAGCAGTACTTC; CDR3aa: CASSFGDRGVNEQYF
abundance: .; v_gene: TRBV27; d_gene: TRBD2; len: 15; j_gene: TRBJ2-2; CDR3nt: TGTGCCAGCAGTTTCGGGGGGGGCCTTACCGGGGAGCTGTTTTTT; CDR3aa: CASSFGGGLTGELFF
abundance: .; v_gene: TRBV6-5; d_gene: .; len: 14; j_gene: TRBJ1-1; CDR3nt: TGTGCCAGCAGTTACTCGTTTGCGGACACTGAAGCTTTCTTT; CDR3aa: CASSYSFADTEAFF
abundance: .; v_gene: TRBV19; d_gene: .; len: 14; j_gene: TRBJ1-2; CDR3nt: TGTGCCAGTAGCCTACAGGAGACGTACTATGGCTACACCTTC; CDR3aa: CASSLQETYYGYTF
abundance: once; v_gene: TRBV10-1; d_gene: TRBD2; len: 20; j_gene: TRBJ2-3; CDR3nt: TGCGCCAGCAGCCTACCCCCGGGACTAGCGGTCGTTACTAGCACAGATACGCAGTATTTT; CDR3aa: CASSLPPGLAVVTSTDTQYF
abundance: .; v_gene: TRBV7-9; d_gene: TRBD1; len: 14; j_gene: TRBJ1-1; CDR3nt: TGTGCCAGCAGCTTGACAGGGGGCGCGACTGAAGCTTTCTTT; CDR3aa: CASSLTGGATEAFF
abundance: .; v_gene: TRBV19; d_gene: TRBD2; len: 15; j_gene: TRBJ2-7; CDR3nt: TGTGCCAGTAGTCGGGAGGGGGAGGCCTTCTACGAGCAGTACTTC; CDR3aa: CASSREGEAFYEQYF
abundance: .; v_gene: TRBV27; d_gene: TRBD1; len: 17; j_gene: TRBJ1-1; CDR3nt: TGTGCCAGCAGCCCCTTAGGGACAGGGGGCATGGGGACTGAAGCTTTCTTT; CDR3aa: CASSPLGTGGMGTEAFF
abundance: .; v_gene: TRBV7-2; d_gene: TRBD2; len: 16; j_gene: TRBJ2-2; CDR3nt: TGTGCCAGCAGCATTAGCGGGAGGGCCTCGGTCGGGGAGCTGTTTTTT; CDR3aa: CASSISGRASVGELFF
abundance: .; v_gene: TRBV4-1; d_gene: .; len: 16; j_gene: TRBJ1-1; CDR3nt: TGCGCCAGCAGCCAAGAGGGCAGGGGTCTGGGCACTGAAGCTTTCTTT; CDR3aa: CASSQEGRGLGTEAFF
abundance: once; v_gene: TRBV5-5; d_gene: .; len: 13; j_gene: TRBJ2-7; CDR3nt: TGTGCCAGCAGCACGACAGAATCCTACGAGCAGTACTTC; CDR3aa: CASSTTESYEQYF
abundance: .; v_gene: TRBV9; d_gene: TRBD2; len: 15; j_gene: TRBJ2-3; CDR3nt: TGTGCCAGCAGCGTAGGGCGGGGGATGGGAGATACGCAGTATTTT; CDR3aa: CASSVGRGMGDTQYF
abundance: few; v_gene: TRBV6-4; d_gene: .; len: 13; j_gene: TRBJ2-2; CDR3nt: TGTGCCAGCAGTGAGGGCGACACCGGGGAGCTGTTTTTT; CDR3aa: CASSEGDTGELFF
abundance: .; v_gene: TRBV7-9; d_gene: TRBD1; len: 17; j_gene: TRBJ2-6; CDR3nt: TGTGCCAGCAGCGTCTGGGACAGGGCGAACGGGGCCAACGTCCTGACTTTC; CDR3aa: CASSVWDRANGANVLTF
abundance: .; v_gene: TRBV19; d_gene: TRBD1; len: 16; j_gene: TRBJ1-5; CDR3nt: TGTGCCAGTAGCTACGGACAGGGGGCGAGCAATCAGCCCCAGCATTTT; CDR3aa: CASSYGQGASNQPQHF
abundance: .; v_gene: TRBV27; d_gene: .; len: 15; j_gene: TRBJ2-7; CDR3nt: TGTGCCAGCAGTTCCTTGGGCTCGTACTCCTACGAGCAGTACTTC; CDR3aa: CASSSLGSYSYEQYF
abundance: once; v_gene: TRBV19; d_gene: .; len: 13; j_gene: TRBJ2-3; CDR3nt: TGTGCCAGTAGTGATCGGAGAACAGATACGCAGTATTTT; CDR3aa: CASSDRRTDTQYF
abundance: .; v_gene: TRBV10-2; d_gene: TRBD1; len: 15; j_gene: TRBJ1-1; CDR3nt: TGCGCCAGCAGTGAGGGGGGACAGGTCAACACTGAAGCTTTCTTT; CDR3aa: CASSEGGQVNTEAFF
abundance: .; v_gene: TRBV28; d_gene: .; len: 14; j_gene: TRBJ2-3; CDR3nt: TGTGCCAGCAGTTTAGAGGTCTACACAGATACGCAGTATTTT; CDR3aa: CASSLEVYTDTQYF
abundance: many; v_gene: TRBV27; d_gene: .; len: 16; j_gene: TRBJ2-2; CDR3nt: TGTGCCAGCAGTTCCCCCGACAGCGAGAACACCGGGGAGCTGTTTTTT; CDR3aa: CASSSPDSENTGELFF